This entry concerns a single T cell receptor beta chain. Germline V gives CDR1 WSHSY, CDR2 SAAADI. V trimming: 4 bases; J trimming: 1 base; junction bases outside the gene matches: 4. This CDR3 region has 15 residues. The sample comes from a study of graft-versus-host responses after intestinal transplantation. This table comes from immunoSEQ multiplex PCR, and its TCRdb copy is limited to in-frame clones, with some not included. The sample records approximately 74,000 clones, 92% being singletons. The sequence derives from a human patient who received an intestinal transplant, so some T cells may come from the graft donor. The rearrangement links TRBV10-2 to TRBJ2-3; 8 positions agree with TRBD2. The material was PBMCs, obtained 98 days after intestinal transplantation. In DNA form, the CDR3 reads TGCGCCAGCAGTGGAGCGGGAGCGGGCACAGATACGCAGTATTTT. Residues: CASSGAGAGTDTQYF.